This TCR beta chain was observed in a study of response to subunit inactivated influenza vaccine. This clonotype has just a few counts. TCRdb passed the RT-PCR reads through MiXCR, listing each CDR3 protein once. The sample holds some 180,000 distinct CDR3 sequences, about 10% seen once. The CDR3 consists of 14 residues. Trimming pared 0 bases from V and 1 base from J, leaving 7 bases between. Germline CDR1 is SEHNR and CDR2 is FQNEAQ (reference sequence). Sequencing was performed on non-naive T cells sorted from PBMCs, taken on the day of vaccination. The J gene is TRBJ2-7, the V gene TRBV7-9, with D possibly matching TRBD1 (5 bases). The source is a man aged 45-65 years who received an inactivated influenza vaccine. In DNA form, the CDR3 reads TGTGCCAGCAGCTTAGCGGGGCGGTCCTACGAGCAGTACTTC. Translated: CASSLAGRSYEQYF.